The 15 T cell receptor beta chains presented below share a single source sample, sequenced in a study of beta chain features in type 1 diabetes. No antigen has been assigned to these receptors. Isolated RNA was reverse transcribed in full, so expressed TCRB transcripts were sequenced. Profiling relied on immunoSEQ multiplex PCR, and the TCRdb table lists in-frame clones only, not all of them. The sample holds a few hundred thousand clones, around 10% seen once. Study-wide results and caveats: Among all four CD4+ subsets, Type 1 diabetes patients had TCRB CDR3s that were moderately but significantly shorter.

The sample taken for sequencing was central memory CD4+ T cells from blood. These receptors were collected from a man aged 30-40 years with type 1 diabetes.

This clone appeared once. The V gene is TRBV7-8, the J gene TRBJ2-7; the match to TRBD2 covers 9 bases. Trimming at V came to 6 bases and at J to 0 bases, leaving 9 bases not matched to a gene. Germline loops: CDR1 SGHVS, CDR2 FQNEAQ. CDR3 length equals 16 residues. The CDR3 region is CASSPGLALSSYEQYF. In nucleotides, the CDR3 is TGTGCCAGCAGTCCCGGACTAGCGCTTAGCTCCTACGAGCAGTACTTC.

As regards this clone: Within the sample, other DNA sequences also encode this same CDR3. The CDR3 DNA reads TGCGCCAGCAGTCCAGAAATCGAAGGGGGTTGGACCTACAATGAGCAGTTCTTC. Translation gives CASSPEIEGGWTYNEQFF. The rearrangement uses TRBV4-3 and TRBJ2-1, with TRBD1 as a possible D gene (6 bases). Germline loops: CDR1 LGHNA, CDR2 YSLEER. V lost 6 bases, J lost 2 bases, and 23 bases lay in between. The CDR3 is made up of 18 amino acids.

The V and J genes are TRBV5-1 and TRBJ1-2; possible D gene TRBD1, 6 bases. This CDR3 is 15 amino acids long. In germline, CDR1 is SGHRS, CDR2 YFSETQ. The V and J ends lost 3 bases and 6 bases respectively, with 18 bases between them. The CDR3 spells CASSSVVDSGDGYTF. The CDR3 nucleotides are TGCGCCAGCAGCTCAGTTGTGGACAGCGGAGATGGCTACACCTTC.

In its sample, this clone was seen a few times. The rearrangement joins TRBV9 to TRBJ2-6; D possibly corresponds to TRBD1 (6 bases). CDR3 length: 16 residues. Germline V gives CDR1 SGDLS, CDR2 YYNGEE. Trimming pared 4 bases from V and 0 bases from J, leaving 11 bases between. CDR3 in amino acids: CASSPRGRSGANVLTF. CDR3 nucleotide sequence: TGTGCCAGCAGCCCCAGGGGTCGCTCTGGGGCCAACGTCCTGACTTTC.

This clone was observed a handful of times. The chain couples TRBV5-4 to TRBJ2-1, with TRBD2 identical over 7 bases. V lost 2 bases and J lost 7; bases outside the gene matches: 3. Per the germline V gene, CDR1 is SGHNT and CDR2 is YYREEE (reference sequence). CDR3 size: 13 residues. In DNA, the CDR3 is TGTGCCAGCAGCTTTTGGGGGGGTAATGAGCAGTTCTTC. Protein sequence: CASSFWGGNEQFF.

This sequence joins TRBV27 and TRBJ1-2; D is perhaps TRBD1 (5 bases). V lost 5 bases and J 3 bases, leaving 10 bases between the germline ends. The germline V gene encodes CDR1 MNHEY and CDR2 SMNVEV (reference sequence). The CDR3 runs 13 residues. CDR3: CASSQQGDYGYTF. CDR3 DNA: TGTGCCAGCAGTCAGCAGGGAGACTATGGCTACACCTTC.

The chain carries TRBV4-3 and TRBJ2-3; 15 bases map to TRBD2. The V segment lost 1 base and the J segment 4 bases; nucleotides outside the gene matches: 6. CDR3 length: 18 residues. Germline CDR1 reads LGHNA; CDR2 reads YSLEER. CDR3 in DNA: TGCGCCAGCAGCCAAGGGTCTCGGACTAGCGGGAGGGCAGATACGCAGTATTTT. Amino acid sequence: CASSQGSRTSGRADTQYF.

This clone was counted a few times. The genes are TRBV6-1 and TRBJ2-5; TRBD2 aligns across 8 bases. CDR1 is MNHNS, CDR2 SASEGT, per germline. This CDR3 spans 14 amino acids. The junction had 8 bases not matched to a gene; V was cut back by 6 bases and J by 5 bases. The CDR3 sequence: CASSLSGRGETQYF. In nucleotides, the CDR3 is TGTGCCAGCAGCCTCAGCGGGAGAGGGGAGACCCAGTACTTC.

The chain uses TRBV28 and TRBJ2-7; 11 nucleotides agree with TRBD2. The J segment lost 9 bases and the V segment lost 6 bases, leaving 10 bases of the junction unmatched. Germline CDR1 reads MDHEN; CDR2 reads SYDVKM. The CDR3 contains 14 residues. The CDR3 bases are TGTGCCAGCAGAGTAGCGGGAGGGCCAGTCGGGCAGTACTTC. Its translation: CASRVAGGPVGQYF.

This rearrangement joins TRBV5-1 to TRBJ2-5; 11 nucleotides align to TRBD1. Germline lookup yields CDR1 SGHRS and CDR2 YFSETQ. After removal of 7 bases from V and 3 bases from J, the junction contained 5 bases not matched to a gene. The CDR3 runs 14 residues. DNA for the CDR3: TGCGCCAGCCAGCCGGGACAGGGGGAAGAGACCCAGTACTTC. It codes for CASQPGQGEETQYF.

This clone was observed once. This chain links TRBV9 with TRBJ1-3, with D hard to call. CDR3 length: 15 residues. V was clipped by 0 bases and J by 4 bases, with 11 bases between them. The germline CDR1 and CDR2 sequences are SGDLS and YYNGEE. The CDR3 bases are TGTGCCAGCAGCGTAGATAGCAACCAAGGAAACACCATATATTTT. Residues: CASSVDSNQGNTIYF.

This clone appeared a few times. This chain joins TRBV7-9 and TRBJ2-2, with a weak D call TRBD2 (6 bases). V was cut by 5 bases and J by 4 bases, with 17 bases left in between. The CDR3 extends over 16 amino acids. Germline V CDR1 and CDR2: SEHNR, FQNEAQ (reference sequence). This CDR3 is CASSPPGLKGTGELFF. In DNA, the CDR3 is TGTGCCAGCAGCCCTCCCGGACTAAAGGGCACCGGGGAGCTGTTTTTT.

The rearrangement joins TRBV30 to TRBJ2-2; the D gene is possibly TRBD1 (6 bases). Germline CDR1 is GTSNPN and CDR2 is SVGIG (reference sequence). The CDR3 is made up of 12 amino acids. With 3 bases removed from V and 6 bases from J, the gap between germline ends came to 8 bases. DNA for the CDR3: TGTGCCTGGAGGACAGGCCCCGGGGAGCTGTTTTTT. Residues: CAWRTGPGELFF.

This chain links TRBV15 with TRBJ1-3, with no clear D. Germline V gene lookup returns CDR1 LNHNV and CDR2 YYDKDF (reference sequence). The CDR3 is made up of 15 amino acids. The V end was cut by 0 bases, the J end by 0 bases, with 6 bases between. CDR3 region: CATSRDGSSGNTIYF. The CDR3 region has the DNA TGTGCCACCAGCAGAGATGGGAGCTCTGGAAACACCATATATTTT.

The table lists this clone with a few counts. The chain employs TRBV19 and TRBJ1-2, with D tentatively TRBD1 (5 bases). Deletions cut 7 bases from V and 3 bases from J, with 15 bases between. Germline V gives CDR1 LNHDA, CDR2 SQIVND (reference sequence). The CDR3 is 14 residues long. Here the CDR3 reads CASTTPGRDYGYTF. CDR3 bases: TGTGCCAGTACGACCCCCGGCAGGGACTATGGCTACACCTTC.